This T cell receptor (beta chain) originates from a study of T cells after yellow fever vaccination. V was clipped by 5 bases and J by 7 bases, with 14 bases between them. The CDR3 spans 13 residues. Germline V gene lookup returns CDR1 SGHTA and CDR2 FQGNSA. Study-wide findings and caveats: Post-booster samples contained most primary-vaccination clones (around 95% CD4, 88% CD8).

TCRdb re-called the 5' RACE reads through MiXCR, storing one row per CDR3 protein. Of fewer than 100,000 distinct CDR3 sequences in the sample, under 7% are singletons; the top ten hold about 40%. To note about this clonotype: The antigen remains unidentified.

This receptor was obtained from a man aged 18 to 35 who received the YFV17D yellow fever vaccine. The gene calls are TRBV7-2 and TRBJ1-1, with D hard to call. Sequenced here: CD8+ T cells sorted from PBMCs, sampled 10 days after the yellow fever booster vaccination. DNA for the CDR3: TGTGCCAGCAGCCCCCGGTTTGTTAGTGAAGCTTTCTTT. It yields the protein CASSPRFVSEAFF. The full variable domain, in which reference TRBV7-2 and TRBJ1-1 provide the parts outside the CDR3, is GAGVSQSPSNKVTEKGKDVELRCDPISGHTALYWYRQSLGQGLEFLIYFQGNSAPDKSGLPSDRFSAERTGGSVSTLTIQRTQQEDSAVYLCASSPRFVSEAFFGQGTRLTVV.